The 27 T cell receptor beta chains listed next were all sequenced from one sample in a study of radiation and T cells in renal cell carcinoma. The sample's time point: blood 2 weeks post-SBRT. As to treatment: 15 Gy SBRT to primary tumor, nephrectomy 4 weeks later. Assay: immunoSEQ multiplex PCR; the TCRdb copy retains only in-frame clones and omits some. The sample lists approximately 79,000 clones, more than 75% seen once, with roughly 6.3% in the top ten. The sample in question was blood, obtained from a patient whose treatment included radiotherapy and nephrectomy. The receptors stem from a man aged 55 to 70 with renal cell carcinoma.

Only a few counts were recorded for this clone. V usage is TRBV28 and J usage is TRBJ1-2; D gene unclear. The CDR3 covers 16 residues. V was trimmed by 3 bases and J by 0 bases, leaving 14 bases between them. Germline assignment: CDR1 MDHEN and CDR2 SYDVKM. The CDR3 DNA sequence: TGTGCCAGCAGTTTGGCCACCCCAGGAGCTAACTATGGCTACACCTTC. Translating it yields CASSLATPGANYGYTF.

The chain links TRBV5-5 to TRBJ2-7, with TRBD1 as a possible D gene (6 bases). CDR1 is SGHKS, CDR2 YYEKEE, per germline (reference sequence). This CDR3 is 15 amino acids long. Between the trimmed V and J ends, which lost 2 bases and 3 bases, there was a span of 15 bases. The CDR3 sequence is CASSFGADRFYEQYF. As DNA, the CDR3 is TGTGCCAGCAGCTTCGGTGCGGACAGATTCTACGAGCAGTACTTC.

This clone appeared a single time. The rearrangement uses TRBV6-1 and TRBJ1-1; TRBD1 matches 9 bases. V lost 3 bases and J lost 3; bases outside the gene matches: 5. The CDR3 length is 15 residues. The germline gives CDR1 MNHNS, CDR2 SASEGT. CDR3 loop: CASSDKQGAHTEAFF. CDR3 sequence (DNA): TGTGCCAGCAGTGACAAACAGGGGGCCCACACTGAAGCTTTCTTT.

This rearrangement joins TRBV7-2 to TRBJ2-5, with D maybe TRBD2 (5 bases). Germline values: CDR1 SGHTA, CDR2 FQGNSA. The CDR3 spans 14 residues. V lost 5 bases and J lost 4, with 14 bases in between. This CDR3 reads CASSTTSAGETQYF. The CDR3 DNA follows: TGTGCCAGCAGCACCACTAGTGCGGGAGAGACCCAGTACTTC.

The V call is TRBV27, the J call TRBJ2-7, with a weak D call TRBD1 (5 bases). Germline V lookup: CDR1 MNHEY, CDR2 SMNVEV (reference sequence). The CDR3 totals 13 residues. Trimming stripped 2 bases from V and 2 bases from J, with 7 bases between. CDR3 in amino acids: CASSLGHAYEQYF. The DNA of the CDR3 is TGTGCCAGCAGTTTAGGACACGCCTACGAGCAGTACTTC.

Here the CDR3 DNA reads TGTGCCAGCAGTTACGGCCTAGCGGGGAACACCGGGGAGCTGTTTTTT. As protein: CASSYGLAGNTGELFF. V usage is TRBV6-5 and J usage is TRBJ2-2, with 8 bases that match TRBD2. Germline V gives CDR1 MNHEY, CDR2 SVGAGI. The CDR3 is made up of 16 amino acids. Losses at the gene ends were 2 bases for V and 1 base for J; bases not matched to a gene: 3.

This sequence joins TRBV30 and TRBJ1-2; 8 nucleotides agree with TRBD1. The length of the CDR3 is 13 residues. Germline trimming cut 4 bases from V and 5 bases from J; bases unmatched to any gene: 6. Germline loops: CDR1 GTSNPN, CDR2 SVGIG (reference sequence). As DNA, the CDR3 is TGTGCCTGGACCCTGGGACAGGCGTATGGCTACACCTTC. It yields the protein CAWTLGQAYGYTF.

The genes are TRBV19 and TRBJ1-1; TRBD1 aligns across 9 bases. CDR1 and CDR2 from the germline V gene are LNHDA and SQIVND (reference sequence). J was trimmed by 1 base and V by 7 bases; bases with no gene match: 4. The CDR3 spans 14 residues. CDR3 residues: CASIHRGQNTEAFF. Written as DNA, the CDR3 is TGTGCCAGTATCCACAGGGGGCAGAACACTGAAGCTTTCTTT.

This clone was seen a handful of times. The V call is TRBV21-1, the J call TRBJ2-7; the D call in the table, TRBD2, was not verified against the DNA. TRBV21-1 is an annotated pseudogene. This CDR3 region has 16 residues. The CDR3 DNA reads as TGTGCCAGCAGCAATGGAGACCGTGCGGGACGGAGGAGACAGTACTTC. This gives the protein CASSNGDRAGRRRQYF.

This chain connects TRBV29-1 to TRBJ2-7; 10 positions agree with TRBD1. J lost 2 bases, V lost 2 bases, and 9 bases had no gene match. This CDR3 has 16 residues. Per the germline V gene, CDR1 is SQVTM and CDR2 is ANQGSEA. CDR3 sequence reads: CSVEWGEGTGAYEQYF. The CDR3 DNA reads TGCAGCGTTGAATGGGGCGAAGGGACAGGGGCCTACGAGCAGTACTTC.

As concerns this clone: The identical CDR3 is also encoded by other nucleotide sequences in the sample. The chain's CDR3 is CASSYGQSYEQYF. The CDR3 coding sequence is TGTGCCAGCAGTTACGGCCAATCCTACGAGCAGTACTTC. The rearrangement uses TRBV6-5 and TRBJ2-7; D ambiguous. Trimming pared 2 bases from V and 1 base from J, leaving 6 bases between. The V gene's germline CDR1 is MNHEY and CDR2 SVGAGI. The CDR3 totals 13 residues.

The chain has TRBV6-5 and TRBJ2-2, with D perhaps matching TRBD1 (5 bases). CDR1 is MNHEY, CDR2 SVGAGI, per germline. The CDR3 runs 14 residues. Trimming took off 2 bases at V and 7 bases at J, with 11 bases between the two ends. The CDR3 DNA reads TGTGCCAGCAGTTACGCCCAGGGTAGCGGGGAGCTGTTTTTT. Amino acids: CASSYAQGSGELFF.

V gene TRBV29-1 combines with J gene TRBJ2-3; tentative D call: TRBD1 (5 bases). Germline-derived CDR1 and CDR2 are SQVTM and ANQGSEA. V was pared by 0 bases and J by 3 bases, with 16 bases between. This CDR3 is built from 16 residues. The CDR3 here is CSVEDPLGVGTDTQYF. CDR3 bases: TGCAGCGTTGAAGACCCCCTAGGGGTGGGGACAGATACGCAGTATTTT.

The genes are TRBV27 and TRBJ2-1; 12 bases line up with TRBD2. V lost 3 bases to trimming and J lost 0 bases; unmatched junction nucleotides: 6. There are 18 residues in the CDR3. Germline V gene lookup returns CDR1 MNHEY and CDR2 SMNVEV (reference sequence). This CDR3 is CASSFRLAGDGSYNEQFF. DNA of the CDR3: TGTGCCAGCAGTTTTAGACTAGCGGGAGATGGCTCCTACAATGAGCAGTTCTTC.

The chain joins TRBV29-1 to TRBJ2-7, with TRBD2 identical over 13 bases. The CDR3 is 15 amino acids. The trim removed 3 bases at V and 3 bases at J, leaving 5 bases unmatched. The germline CDR1 and CDR2 sequences are SQVTM and ANQGSEA. The CDR3 protein is CSVETGTSGIYEQYF. The DNA of the CDR3 is TGCAGCGTTGAGACCGGGACTAGCGGGATCTACGAGCAGTACTTC.

The chain is built from TRBV13 and TRBJ2-1; D ambiguous. The germline V gene encodes CDR1 PRHDT and CDR2 FYEKMQ (reference sequence). The germline V and J ends were trimmed by 1 base and 8 bases, with 3 bases remaining between them. The CDR3 contains 11 residues. CDR3 in amino acids: CASSLVHEQFF. CDR3 in DNA: TGTGCCAGCAGCTTAGTTCATGAGCAGTTCTTC.

The gene calls are TRBV6-5 and TRBJ2-7; D is possibly TRBD1 (5 bases). V lost 10 bases, J lost 6 bases, and 25 bases lay in between. The CDR3 is 15 amino acids. Germline V CDR1 and CDR2: MNHEY, SVGAGI. The CDR3 DNA follows: TGTGCCACTGGGGATTTAAGGCCCTCAGGGCCCGAGCAGTACTTC. It encodes CATGDLRPSGPEQYF.

The rearrangement links TRBV5-1 to TRBJ2-7, with 10 positions matching TRBD2. The CDR3 totals 16 residues. Per the germline V gene, CDR1 is SGHRS and CDR2 is YFSETQ. V lost 1 base and J lost 5; bases outside the gene matches: 9. The CDR3 bases are TGCGCCAGCAGCTTGTGGCTAGCGGGAGTTCCGAACGAGCAGTACTTC. Protein sequence: CASSLWLAGVPNEQYF.

The V and J genes are TRBV11-2 and TRBJ1-1, with D possibly being TRBD1 (5 bases). The CDR3 is 14 residues long. V was shortened by 2 bases and J by 9 bases, with 16 bases between the two germline ends. The germline V gene has CDR1 SGHAT and CDR2 FQNNGV. CDR3 DNA sequence: TGTGCCAGCAGCTTAAGGGCAGGGTATTCTCAAGCTTTCTTT. Its translation: CASSLRAGYSQAFF.

This clone was detected only a few times. The J gene is TRBJ1-5, the V gene TRBV30, with D possibly being TRBD1 (6 bases). V was trimmed by 0 bases and J by 0 bases, leaving 12 bases between them. The CDR3 is 16 amino acids. Per germline, CDR1 GTSNPN and CDR2 SVGIG (reference sequence). The CDR3 reads CAWSVQGRDSNQPQHF. The DNA for the CDR3 is TGTGCCTGGAGTGTACAGGGTCGAGATAGCAATCAGCCCCAGCATTTT.

The CDR3 region has the DNA TGCGCCAACCTCGGTCGGTACGCGAGAAACACCATATATTTT. Encoded protein: CANLGRYARNTIYF. This chain joins TRBV23-1 and TRBJ1-3, with unresolved D. TRBV23-1 is classed as an ORF, of uncertain function. V was cut by 10 bases and J by 5 bases, with 18 bases left in between. This CDR3 contains 14 residues.

The rearrangement links TRBV5-6 to TRBJ2-3; 10 bases agree with TRBD2. Germline CDR1 is SGHDT and CDR2 is YYEEEE. With 1 base clipped from V and 7 bases from J, the junction kept 6 bases outside the gene matches. The length of the CDR3 is 15 residues. CDR3 bases: TGTGCCAGCAGCTTGTTAGCGGGAGGTGCGAATACGCAGTATTTT. Translation gives CASSLLAGGANTQYF. Variable domain in full (rest from reference TRBV5-6 and TRBJ2-3): DAGVTQSPTHLIKTRGQQVTLRCSPKSGHDTVSWYQQALGQGPQFIFQYYEEEERQRGNFPDRFSGHQFPNYSSELNVNALLLGDSALYLCASSLLAGGANTQYFGPGTRLTVL.

The J gene is TRBJ2-4, the V gene TRBV7-9; D is uncertain. Looked up from germline, CDR1 is SEHNR and CDR2 is FQNEAQ (reference sequence). This CDR3 contains 11 residues. Trimming left V 2 bases short and J 10 bases short, with 6 bases between. The CDR3, as DNA: TGTGCCAGCAGCTTATGGGGAATTCAGTACTTC. Its protein product is CASSLWGIQYF.

The chain links TRBV13 to TRBJ2-1; the D gene is possibly TRBD2 (6 bases). CDR3 length: 17 amino acids. The V gene's germline CDR1 is PRHDT and CDR2 FYEKMQ (reference sequence). V was shortened by 4 bases and J by 0 bases, with 16 bases between the two germline ends. CDR3 nucleotides: TGTGCCAGCAGCTCCCTCGGAGGGAGACTCTCCTACAATGAGCAGTTCTTC. This codes for CASSSLGGRLSYNEQFF.

V is TRBV28 and J is TRBJ1-5; D uncertain. This CDR3 has 14 amino acids. Deletions cut 3 bases from V and 3 bases from J, with 9 bases between. In germline, CDR1 is MDHEN, CDR2 SYDVKM. The CDR3 sequence: CASSFSRTNQPQHF. CDR3 in DNA: TGTGCCAGCAGTTTTAGCAGGACCAATCAGCCCCAGCATTTT.

This clone was recorded once. J is TRBJ2-1 and V is TRBV7-9, with 11 nucleotides matching TRBD2. The CDR3 is 16 residues long. The ends lost 5 bases at V and 4 bases at J; junction bases unmatched: 7. CDR1 SEHNR and CDR2 FQNEAQ come from the germline V gene (reference sequence). DNA for the CDR3: TGTGCCAGCAGCAAACTAGCGGGAGAGAGATACAATGAGCAGTTCTTC. Protein product: CASSKLAGERYNEQFF.

This clone occurred once. This chain uses TRBV28 with TRBJ1-5; weak D call: TRBD1 (6 bases). The V end was cut by 6 bases, the J end by 3 bases, with 18 bases between. CDR1 is MDHEN and CDR2 is SYDVKM in the germline V gene. This CDR3 contains 16 residues. The CDR3 region has the DNA TGTGCCAGCAGCCGGACTCAGGGGAGCTCCAATCAGCCCCAGCATTTT. Protein: CASSRTQGSSNQPQHF.